The sequence of this T cell receptor beta chain was determined in a study of blood T cell repertoires in COVID-19. Whole-study context: T cells, B-cell-depleted T cells, or PBMCs provided the cDNA or gDNA that served as material.

Only in-frame clones appear in the TCRdb table, and some are missing; sequencing was by immunoSEQ multiplex PCR. The table shows approximately 260,000 clones, with 79% occurring only once. V was pared by 0 bases and J by 3 bases, with 13 bases between. The V gene's germline CDR1 is SGHRS and CDR2 YFSETQ. This CDR3 is built from 16 residues. The V and J genes are TRBV5-1 and TRBJ2-1; D possibly corresponds to TRBD1 (6 bases). The sequencing input was peripheral blood. The source of this sequence is a woman between 35 and 50 years old with active or convalescent COVID-19. The DNA for the CDR3 is TGCGCCAGCAGCTTGGACGGCCTAGGGGGCTACAATGAGCAGTTCTTC. Residues: CASSLDGLGGYNEQFF.